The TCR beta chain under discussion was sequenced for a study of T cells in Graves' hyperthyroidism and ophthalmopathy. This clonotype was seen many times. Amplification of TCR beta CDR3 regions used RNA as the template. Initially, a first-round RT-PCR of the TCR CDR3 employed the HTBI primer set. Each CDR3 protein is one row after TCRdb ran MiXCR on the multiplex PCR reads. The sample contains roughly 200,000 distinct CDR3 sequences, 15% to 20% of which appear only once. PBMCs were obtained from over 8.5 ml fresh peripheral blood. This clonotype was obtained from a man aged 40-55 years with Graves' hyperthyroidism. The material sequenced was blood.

The CDR3 loop is CASSLGTGGGDEQFF. CDR3 in DNA: TGTGCCAGCAGTCTCGGGACAGGGGGCGGGGATGAGCAGTTCTTC. The V and J genes are TRBV2 and TRBJ2-1; 12 bases are a match to TRBD1. Looked up from germline, CDR1 is SNHLY and CDR2 is FYNNEI. The CDR3 loop spans 15 amino acids. Germline trimming cut 5 bases from V and 8 bases from J; bases unmatched to any gene: 7.